This TCR beta chain was recovered during a study of blood T cell repertoires in COVID-19 (dated by TCRdb to the early 2020s). Regarding the complete study: Samples from collaborators originated in the United States, Italy and Spain and spanned both the acute and convalescent phases of COVID-19. The material from the prospective study consisted of cDNA or gDNA derived from T cells, B-cell-depleted T cells, or PBMCs. Deeply sampled blood TCRbeta repertoires from subjects exposed to, actively infected with, or recovered from COVID-19 were included in the dataset. The repertoires were released in a freely available public database intended as a resource for research on the immune response to SARS-CoV-2. The samples were drawn from two sources: the first 160 participants of the ongoing ImmuneRACE study, and 1,000 to 1,500 subjects contributed by 6 global collaborators. A de-identified subject ID, COVID-19 status, age in years and sex were almost always included in the sample metadata. Where available, HLA class I and class II types were taken from metadata supplied by the sample provider and were not determined by assay-based typing. General conclusions and limits of the study: How much clinical and demographic metadata was included differed by source and by participant, and the metadata was provided uncurated.

Remarks on this clone: Its antigen is unknown. Per-base quality was not reported, and no clone a single base away is much larger than it.

V drops 0 bases and J drops 9 bases, leaving 10 bases in between. CDR1 and CDR2, looked up from the germline V gene, are SGHRS and YFSETQ. Spanning cysteine to phenylalanine, the CDR3 consists of 13 amino acids. Only CDR3 DNA is held: 39 bases, read in frame from base 1. TCRbeta CDR3 regions were amplified from genomic DNA by means of the immunoSEQ Assay, a bias-controlled multiplex PCR. Per the authors' processing: The number of nucleated cells in each sample was estimated from the amplification of reference gene primers within the assay. To quantify the absolute abundance of each unique TCRbeta CDR3 rearrangement, sequence reads were collapsed and filtered. For each sample, productive Simpson clonality was calculated by taking the square root of Simpson's diversity index across productive rearrangements. What TCRdb holds here is the immuneACCESS table cut down to in-frame rearrangements. Part of the clones is not present; checked against another copy, under half of the missing clones reflect an unresolved V gene, and the others are unexplained. The V and J calls and the clone size are those of that table, but D and trimming were determined from the DNA. Counted in this sample were roughly 170,000 clones; around 82% of them appeared once. The top ten constitute 3.6% of the sample.

In the prospective study, participants were 18 to 89 years old, resided in approximately 25 geographic areas of the United States, and were enrolled through a virtual design. Cohort assignment in the prospective study relied on participant-reported clinical history from a screening survey and a study questionnaire. Each participant in the prospective study had whole blood, serum and a nasopharyngeal or oropharyngeal swab collected by mobile phlebotomists. Prospective study participants could optionally give additional blood draws and questionnaires over an approximately two-month period. Blood samples from the prospective study were shipped frozen or at room temperature prior to DNA extraction.

This sequence uses TRBV5-1 and TRBJ2-1; no D gene is confidently identified. Sequencing was performed on PBMCs or T cells enriched from blood (not recorded which). This receptor was obtained from a woman aged 45 to 65 in a cohort exposed to, infected with or recovered from COVID-19 (not recorded which). CDR3 reads: CASSLGSYGEQFF. The nucleotides read TGCGCCAGCAGCTTGGGATCGTACGGTGAGCAGTTCTTC.